This T cell receptor beta chain was sequenced in a study of T cell clones after liver transplantation. Across the whole study: Three of eight recipients were HCV-positive; others had non-autoimmune, non-viral indications. Tolerance: complete withdrawal held at least one year, liver enzymes staying within twice normal.

Whole-study results and caveats: Rather than being deleted, graft donor-reactive T cells may have moved into the graft.

Per the germline V gene, CDR1 is SSHAT and CDR2 is FNYEAQ (reference sequence). The ends lost 1 base at V and 1 base at J; junction bases unmatched: 0. CDR3 length: 16 amino acids. The data were produced by immunoSEQ multiplex PCR, yet TCRdb's version contains in-frame clones alone and is incomplete. This sample has 40,000 to 65,000 clones, with approximately 84% found just once. Concerning this clone: Its cognate antigen is unknown.

The specimen comprised CD4+ T cells from blood, sampled before liver transplant. The V and J genes are TRBV7-7 and TRBJ2-5, with 13 positions matching TRBD2. The sequence was obtained from a human donor who received a liver transplant. In nucleotides, the CDR3 is TGTGCCAGCAGCTTAGGACTAGCGGGGGGCCAAGAGACCCAGTACTTC. It is translated as CASSLGLAGGQETQYF.